This T cell receptor (beta chain) was retrieved from a study of cytomegalovirus exposure and HLA in healthy donors. The germline gives CDR1 SGHDT, CDR2 YYEEEE. V was clipped by 0 bases and J by 5 bases; unmatched bases: 9. CDR3 length equals 16 residues. A multiplex PCR was run with 60 Vbeta primers and 13 Jbeta primers. The table came from immunoSEQ multiplex PCR; TCRdb's copy has only in-frame clones and leaves some out. Here the sample spans some 180,000 clones, around 80% being singletons. The chain joins TRBV5-6 to TRBJ2-7; 9 bases map to TRBD1. Source material: PBMCs. The receptor was derived from a young woman in good health and CMV-seronegative. CDR3 DNA: TGTGCCAGCAGCTTGGCCTTCGGACAGGGGCGAAACGAGCAGTACTTC. Amino acid sequence: CASSLAFGQGRNEQYF.